The 19 T cell receptor beta chains listed next were all sequenced from one sample in a study of human versus mouse CDR3 diversity and MHC coevolution. Assay used: immunoSEQ multiplex PCR; TCRdb lists only in-frame clones, some missing. The sample records tens of thousands of clones, approximately 94% being singletons. Sequences were obtained from naive CD4+ T cells from blood. Subset specified: CD45RO-negative CD62L-positive naive CD4 T cells. Receptors were obtained from a person in their sixties in good health.

V is TRBV5-1 and J is TRBJ2-5; 8 bases agree with TRBD1. The CDR3 is 13 residues long. The trim removed 7 bases at V and 5 bases at J, leaving 7 bases unmatched. Per the germline V gene, CDR1 is SGHRS and CDR2 is YFSETQ. CDR3 residues: CASGPDRAETQYF. The DNA of the CDR3 is TGCGCCAGCGGACCGGACAGGGCCGAGACCCAGTACTTC.

The rearrangement joins TRBV9 to TRBJ2-3; D perhaps matches TRBD1 (6 bases). The CDR3 runs 15 residues. The germline gives CDR1 SGDLS, CDR2 YYNGEE. The ends were cut back, 3 bases at V and 1 base at J, with 12 bases in the middle. CDR3 sequence (DNA): TGTGCCAGCAGCGCCCGGGACACTGGCACAGATACGCAGTATTTT. Residues: CASSARDTGTDTQYF.

The rearrangement joins TRBV6-1 to TRBJ2-2; 7 positions agree with TRBD1. V was pared by 3 bases and J by 2 bases, with 3 bases of the junction left unmatched. Per the germline V gene, CDR1 is MNHNS and CDR2 is SASEGT. The CDR3 length is 15 residues. The DNA for the CDR3 is TGTGCCAGCAGTGAGAGACAGGGTAACACCGGGGAGCTGTTTTTT. Translating it yields CASSERQGNTGELFF.

The chain recombines TRBV7-2 with TRBJ1-2; D ambiguous. The CDR3 loop spans 17 amino acids. Deletions cut 1 base from V and 5 bases from J, with 20 bases between. Germline V gene data show CDR1 as SGHTA and CDR2 as FQGNSA. The CDR3: CASSLDPTVTKAYGYTF. The DNA of the CDR3 is TGTGCCAGCAGCTTAGATCCAACAGTCACAAAGGCTTATGGCTACACCTTC.

J is TRBJ1-4 and V is TRBV6-1; a possible D gene is TRBD1 (5 bases). The CDR3 is made up of 15 amino acids. Per the germline V gene, CDR1 is MNHNS and CDR2 is SASEGT. Trimming removed 11 bases from V and 1 base from J, with 17 bases in between. The CDR3 loop reads CAHRDWGGTNEKLFF. Here the CDR3 DNA reads TGTGCCCACCGGGATTGGGGGGGAACTAATGAAAAACTGTTTTTT.

This clone was detected once. The rearrangement links TRBV15 to TRBJ2-2; D is unresolved. Germline V lookup: CDR1 LNHNV, CDR2 YYDKDF (reference sequence). This CDR3 has 14 amino acids. Trimming left V 0 bases short and J 6 bases short, with 8 bases between. The CDR3 reads CATSRDVQSGELFF. The CDR3 DNA sequence: TGTGCCACCAGCAGAGATGTCCAGTCCGGGGAGCTGTTTTTT. Full variable domain (outside the CDR3, taken from reference TRBV15 and TRBJ2-2): DAMVIQNPRYQVTQFGKPVTLSCSQTLNHNVMYWYQQKSSQAPKLLFHYYDKDFNNEADTPDNFQSRRPNTSFCFLDIRSPGLGDTAMYLCATSRDVQSGELFFGEGSRLTVL.

V and J are TRBV7-7 and TRBJ2-7, with D tentatively TRBD2 (6 bases). Per the germline V gene, CDR1 is SSHAT and CDR2 is FNYEAQ (reference sequence). The V end was cut by 5 bases, the J end by 4 bases, with 12 bases between. CDR3 length: 13 amino acids. CDR3 amino acids: CASSVRRGYEQYF. The CDR3 coding sequence is TGTGCCAGCAGCGTACGGCGGGGATACGAGCAGTACTTC.

The rearrangement links TRBV6-1 to TRBJ1-5; 9 bases are shared with TRBD1. The germline CDR1 and CDR2 sequences are MNHNS and SASEGT. J was trimmed by 4 bases and V by 6 bases; bases with no gene match: 4. The length of the CDR3 is 14 residues. The CDR3 DNA follows: TGTGCCAGCAGGGCGACAGGGGGTAATCAGCCCCAGCATTTT. This codes for CASRATGGNQPQHF.

The chain couples TRBV19 to TRBJ2-1; TRBD2 matches 7 bases. The trim removed 1 base at V and 0 bases at J, leaving 0 bases unmatched. The CDR3 covers 15 residues. Germline CDR1 is LNHDA and CDR2 is SQIVND (reference sequence). The CDR3 DNA reads TGTGCCAGTAGTATAGTAGCGGGCTCCTACAATGAGCAGTTCTTC. Translated, it gives CASSIVAGSYNEQFF.

V is TRBV5-4 and J is TRBJ2-5; D may be TRBD2 (7 bases). Germline V CDR1 and CDR2: SGHNT, YYREEE (reference sequence). The CDR3 length is 15 residues. Deletions cut 0 bases from V and 2 bases from J, with 11 bases between. The CDR3 DNA is TGTGCCAGCAGCTTGGTAGGGGGACTACAAGAGACCCAGTACTTC. It specifies CASSLVGGLQETQYF.

The chain combines TRBV19 with TRBJ2-3; 7 bases line up with TRBD2. This CDR3 spans 14 amino acids. The V segment lost 9 bases and the J segment 6 bases; nucleotides outside the gene matches: 12. Germline assignment: CDR1 LNHDA and CDR2 SQIVND (reference sequence). CDR3 bases: TGTGCCAGCAAATTCGTGGGAGGGGCGGATACGCAGTATTTT. Protein: CASKFVGGADTQYF.

The rearrangement links TRBV7-8 to TRBJ1-2; 7 bases match TRBD1. The CDR3 consists of 14 residues. J was trimmed by 1 base and V by 5 bases; bases with no gene match: 4. Germline CDR1 and CDR2: SGHVS and FQNEAQ. In nucleotides, the CDR3 is TGTGCCAGCAGCAGGGACAGCGATAACTATGGCTACACCTTC. Amino acids: CASSRDSDNYGYTF.

V and J are TRBV5-1 and TRBJ1-2; 7 bases line up with TRBD1. Per germline, CDR1 SGHRS and CDR2 YFSETQ. V lost 3 bases, J lost 8 bases, and 13 bases stayed unmatched. The CDR3 is 15 residues long. For the CDR3, the DNA is TGCGCCAGCAGCTCCCCAGGGGACAGCGTTACGGGCTACACCTTC. The encoded protein is CASSSPGDSVTGYTF.

The V and J genes are TRBV5-6 and TRBJ2-7, with 9 bases lining up with TRBD1. The trim removed 4 bases at V and 3 bases at J, leaving 8 bases unmatched. The germline CDR1 and CDR2 sequences are SGHDT and YYEEEE. CDR3 length: 15 amino acids. CDR3 DNA sequence: TGTGCCAGCAGCCGCACAGGGGGCGCGAACTACGAGCAGTACTTC. Residues: CASSRTGGANYEQYF.

This chain connects TRBV7-3 to TRBJ2-3, with D perhaps TRBD2 (6 bases). V gave up 2 bases and J gave up 6 bases, with 18 bases separating them. CDR1 and CDR2 (germline): SGHTA, FQGTGA. CDR3 length equals 16 residues. CDR3 sequence (DNA): TGTGCCAGCAGCTTACGGAGGCGGGAACTGACGGATACGCAGTATTTT. Amino acid sequence: CASSLRRRELTDTQYF.

In its sample, this clone was seen once. CDR3 region: CASSLDDTAVYEQYF. The CDR3 DNA is TGTGCCAGCAGCTTGGATGACACGGCAGTATACGAGCAGTACTTC. The rearrangement uses TRBV5-4 and TRBJ2-7; D uncertain. The CDR3 loop spans 15 amino acids. Trimming removed 0 bases from V and 4 bases from J, with 14 bases in between. The V gene's germline CDR1 is SGHNT and CDR2 YYREEE (reference sequence).

This rearrangement joins TRBV19 to TRBJ1-5, with a tentative D call TRBD1 (6 bases). V dropped 7 bases and J dropped 5 bases, with 15 bases sitting between them. Germline lookup yields CDR1 LNHDA and CDR2 SQIVND (reference sequence). The CDR3 totals 14 residues. As DNA, the CDR3 is TGTGCCAGTACCACAATTCCAGGGGATCAGCCCCAGCATTTT. Encoded protein: CASTTIPGDQPQHF.

The rearrangement uses TRBV5-1 and TRBJ2-1, with 7 bases aligning to TRBD1. The CDR3 spans 18 residues. Germline values: CDR1 SGHRS, CDR2 YFSETQ. Unmatched junction bases numbered 13, after V lost 0 bases and J lost 4 bases. The CDR3 here is CASSLGGQTKVVYNEQFF. CDR3 bases: TGCGCCAGCAGCTTGGGGGGACAGACGAAGGTCGTTTACAATGAGCAGTTCTTC.

The rearrangement uses TRBV7-9 and TRBJ2-1; weak D call: TRBD2 (6 bases). Germline V gives CDR1 SEHNR, CDR2 FQNEAQ (reference sequence). The CDR3 is made up of 18 amino acids. Trimming shortened V by 2 bases and J by 1 base, and 18 bases separated the two germline ends. CDR3 amino acids: CASSLRGGGQGSYNEQFF. CDR3 in DNA: TGTGCCAGCAGCTTAAGAGGCGGAGGGCAGGGATCCTACAATGAGCAGTTCTTC.